Included here is one T cell receptor beta chain sequence, with context. This sample is drawn from a study of cytomegalovirus exposure and HLA in healthy donors. PCR primers comprised 60 Vbeta and 13 Jbeta primers. The data were produced by immunoSEQ multiplex PCR, yet TCRdb's version contains in-frame clones alone and is incomplete. This sample has 130,000 or so clones, with about 80% found just once. CDR1 and CDR2 from the germline V gene are SNHLY and FYNNEI. Deletions cut 0 bases from V and 4 bases from J, with 21 bases between. The CDR3 loop spans 18 amino acids. This receptor was taken from a man aged 30-40 years in good health and CMV-seronegative. The chain links TRBV2 to TRBJ1-1; D perhaps matches TRBD1 (6 bases). The sample taken for sequencing was PBMCs. CDR3 nucleotides: TGTGCCAGCAGTGAAGCGCCTTCATTTGGGGGCAGGGGCACTGAAGCTTTCTTT. Residues: CASSEAPSFGGRGTEAFF.